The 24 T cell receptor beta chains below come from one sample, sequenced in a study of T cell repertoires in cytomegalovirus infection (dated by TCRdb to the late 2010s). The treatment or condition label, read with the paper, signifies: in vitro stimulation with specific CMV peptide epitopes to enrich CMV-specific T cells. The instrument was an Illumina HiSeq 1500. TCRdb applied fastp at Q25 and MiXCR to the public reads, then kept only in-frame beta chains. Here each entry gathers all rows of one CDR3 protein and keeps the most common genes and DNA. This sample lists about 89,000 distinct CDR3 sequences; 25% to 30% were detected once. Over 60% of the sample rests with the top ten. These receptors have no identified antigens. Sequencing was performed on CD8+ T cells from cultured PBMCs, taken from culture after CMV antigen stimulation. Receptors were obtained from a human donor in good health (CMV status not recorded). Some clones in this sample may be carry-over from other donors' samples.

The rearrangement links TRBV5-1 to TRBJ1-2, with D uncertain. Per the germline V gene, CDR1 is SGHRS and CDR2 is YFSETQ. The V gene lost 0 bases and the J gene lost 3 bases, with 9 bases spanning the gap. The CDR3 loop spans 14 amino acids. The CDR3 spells CASSLELPDYGYTF. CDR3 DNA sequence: TGCGCCAGCAGCTTGGAACTTCCCGACTATGGCTACACCTTC.

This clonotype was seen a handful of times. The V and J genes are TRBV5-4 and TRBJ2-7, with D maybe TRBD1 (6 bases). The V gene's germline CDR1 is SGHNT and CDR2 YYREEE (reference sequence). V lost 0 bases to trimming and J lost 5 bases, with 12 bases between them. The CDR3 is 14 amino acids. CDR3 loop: CASSLEGGSDEQYF. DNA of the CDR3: TGTGCCAGCAGCTTGGAAGGGGGTTCCGACGAGCAGTACTTC.

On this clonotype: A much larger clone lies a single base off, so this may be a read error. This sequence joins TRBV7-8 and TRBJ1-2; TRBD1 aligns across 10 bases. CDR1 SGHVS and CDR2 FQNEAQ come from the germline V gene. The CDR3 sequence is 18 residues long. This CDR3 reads CASSTLRGQGVDLYDYTF. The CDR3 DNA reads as TGTGCCAGCAGCACCCTAAGAGGACAGGGGGTAGATCTTTATGACTACACCTTC.

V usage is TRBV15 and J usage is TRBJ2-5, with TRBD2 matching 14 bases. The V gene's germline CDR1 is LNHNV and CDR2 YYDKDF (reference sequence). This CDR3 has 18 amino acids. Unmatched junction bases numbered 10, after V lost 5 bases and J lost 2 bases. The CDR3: CATSGRLAGGRLQETQYF. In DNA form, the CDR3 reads TGTGCCACCAGCGGACGACTAGCGGGGGGGCGCTTACAAGAGACCCAGTACTTC.

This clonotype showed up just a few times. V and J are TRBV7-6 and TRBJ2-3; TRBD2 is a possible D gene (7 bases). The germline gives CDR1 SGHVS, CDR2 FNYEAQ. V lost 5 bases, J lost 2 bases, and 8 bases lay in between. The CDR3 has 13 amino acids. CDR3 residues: CASSRGATDTQYF. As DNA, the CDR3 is TGTGCCAGCAGCCGGGGGGCCACAGATACGCAGTATTTT.

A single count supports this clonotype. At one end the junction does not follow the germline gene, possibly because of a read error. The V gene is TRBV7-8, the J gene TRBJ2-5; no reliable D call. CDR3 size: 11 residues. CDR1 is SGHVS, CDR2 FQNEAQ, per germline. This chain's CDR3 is CANSVQETQYF. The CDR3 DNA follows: TGTGCCAACAGCGTTCAAGAGACCCAGTACTTC.

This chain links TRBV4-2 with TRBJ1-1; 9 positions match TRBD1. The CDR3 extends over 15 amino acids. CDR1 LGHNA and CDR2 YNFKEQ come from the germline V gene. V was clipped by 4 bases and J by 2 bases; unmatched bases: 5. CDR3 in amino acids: CASSPLDRGNTEAFF. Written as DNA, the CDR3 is TGTGCCAGCAGCCCACTGGACAGGGGTAACACTGAAGCTTTCTTT.

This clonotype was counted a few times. CDR3 protein: CASSIGQTGYTF. The DNA for the CDR3 is TGTGCCAGTAGTATTGGACAGACTGGCTACACCTTC. This sequence joins TRBV19 and TRBJ1-2, with D perhaps matching TRBD1 (6 bases). Germline CDR1 LNHDA, CDR2 SQIVND (reference sequence). The length of the CDR3 is 12 residues. V dropped 3 bases and J dropped 7 bases, with 9 bases sitting between them.

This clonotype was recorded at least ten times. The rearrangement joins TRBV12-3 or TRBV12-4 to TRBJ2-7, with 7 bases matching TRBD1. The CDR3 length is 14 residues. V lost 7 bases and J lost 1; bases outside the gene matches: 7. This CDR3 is CASTASGQSYEQYF. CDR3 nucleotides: TGTGCCAGCACAGCATCGGGACAGTCCTACGAGCAGTACTTC.

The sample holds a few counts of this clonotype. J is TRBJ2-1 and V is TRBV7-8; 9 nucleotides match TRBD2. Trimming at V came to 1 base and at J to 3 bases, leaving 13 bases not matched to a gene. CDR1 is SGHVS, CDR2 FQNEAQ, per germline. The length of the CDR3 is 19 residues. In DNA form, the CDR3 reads TGTGCCAGCAGCTTAGTTGGCGGGGGGGCCGTTATTTTCTACAATGAGCAGTTCTTC. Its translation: CASSLVGGGAVIFYNEQFF.

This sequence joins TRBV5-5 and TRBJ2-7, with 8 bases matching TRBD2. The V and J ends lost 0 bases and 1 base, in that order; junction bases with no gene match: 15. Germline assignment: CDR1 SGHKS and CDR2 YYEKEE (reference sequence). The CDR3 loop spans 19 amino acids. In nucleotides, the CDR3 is TGTGCCAGCAGCTTGGTTTCATCTCGCGGGGGGCACTGGTCCTACGAGCAGTACTTC. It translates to CASSLVSSRGGHWSYEQYF.

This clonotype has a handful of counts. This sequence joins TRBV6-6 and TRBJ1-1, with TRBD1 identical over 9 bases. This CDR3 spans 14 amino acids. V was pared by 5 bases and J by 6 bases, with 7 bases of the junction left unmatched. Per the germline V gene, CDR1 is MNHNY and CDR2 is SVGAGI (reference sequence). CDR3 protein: CASSTGGGIPEAFF. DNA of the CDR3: TGTGCCAGCAGTACAGGGGGCGGAATCCCTGAAGCTTTCTTT.

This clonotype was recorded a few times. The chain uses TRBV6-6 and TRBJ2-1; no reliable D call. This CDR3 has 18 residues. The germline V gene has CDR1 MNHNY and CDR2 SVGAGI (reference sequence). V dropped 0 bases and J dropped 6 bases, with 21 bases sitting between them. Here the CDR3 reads CASSYSKDDPLPGNEQFF. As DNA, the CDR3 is TGTGCCAGCAGTTACTCGAAGGACGACCCGCTTCCTGGCAATGAGCAGTTCTTC.

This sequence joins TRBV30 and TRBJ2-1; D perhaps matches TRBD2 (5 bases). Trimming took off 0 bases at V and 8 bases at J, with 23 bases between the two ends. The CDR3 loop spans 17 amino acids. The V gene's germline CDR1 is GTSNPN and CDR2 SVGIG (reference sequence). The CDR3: CAWSVVLAAGGMDEQFF. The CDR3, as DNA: TGTGCCTGGAGTGTAGTCCTGGCGGCTGGAGGAATGGATGAGCAGTTCTTC.

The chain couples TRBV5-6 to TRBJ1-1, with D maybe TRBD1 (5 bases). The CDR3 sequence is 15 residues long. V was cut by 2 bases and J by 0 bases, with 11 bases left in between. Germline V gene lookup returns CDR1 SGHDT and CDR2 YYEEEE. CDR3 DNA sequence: TGTGCCAGCAGCTTCGGGGCTGGGGTGAACACTGAAGCTTTCTTT. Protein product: CASSFGAGVNTEAFF.

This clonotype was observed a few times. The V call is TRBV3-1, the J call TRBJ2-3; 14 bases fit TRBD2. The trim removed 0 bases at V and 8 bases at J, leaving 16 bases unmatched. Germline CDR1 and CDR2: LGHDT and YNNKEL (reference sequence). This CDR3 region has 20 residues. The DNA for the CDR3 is TGTGCCAGCAGCCAAGATCGAATGACTAGCGGGGGGGCGTCAATGGTTACGCAGTATTTT. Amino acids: CASSQDRMTSGGASMVTQYF.

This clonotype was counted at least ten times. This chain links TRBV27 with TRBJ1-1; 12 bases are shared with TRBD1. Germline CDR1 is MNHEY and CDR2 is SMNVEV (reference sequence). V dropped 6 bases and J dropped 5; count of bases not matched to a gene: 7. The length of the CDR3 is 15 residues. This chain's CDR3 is CASRAGTGGFTEAFF. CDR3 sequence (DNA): TGTGCCAGCAGAGCCGGGACAGGGGGCTTTACTGAAGCTTTCTTT.

Here the CDR3 DNA reads TGTGCCAGCAGTTATTTCATGAACACTGAAGCTTTCTTT. It yields the protein CASSYFMNTEAFF. The J gene is TRBJ1-1, the V gene TRBV6-2 or TRBV6-3; D unresolved. The germline V gene has CDR1 MNHEY and CDR2 SVGEGT. The V end lost 3 bases, the J end lost 0 bases, and 5 bases lay between the germline ends. The CDR3 extends over 13 amino acids.

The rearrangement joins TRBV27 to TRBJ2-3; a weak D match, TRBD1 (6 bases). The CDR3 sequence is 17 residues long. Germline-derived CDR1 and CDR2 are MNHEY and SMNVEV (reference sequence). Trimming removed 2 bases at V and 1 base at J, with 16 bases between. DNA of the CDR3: TGTGCCAGCAGTTTACAACAGGGCCCTAAAGGCACAGATACGCAGTATTTT. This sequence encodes CASSLQQGPKGTDTQYF.

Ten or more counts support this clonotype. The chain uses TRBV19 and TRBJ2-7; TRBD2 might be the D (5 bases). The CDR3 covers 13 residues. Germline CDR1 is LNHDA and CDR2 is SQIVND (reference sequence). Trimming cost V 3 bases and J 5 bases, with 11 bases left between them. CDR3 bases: TGTGCCAGTAGTATCGGGAAATTGGACGAGCAGTACTTC. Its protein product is CASSIGKLDEQYF.

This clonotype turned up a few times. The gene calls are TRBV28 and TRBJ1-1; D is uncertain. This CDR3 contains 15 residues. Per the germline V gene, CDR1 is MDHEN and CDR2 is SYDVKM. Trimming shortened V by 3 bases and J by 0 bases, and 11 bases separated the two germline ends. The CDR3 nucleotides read TGTGCCAGCAGTTTTGGCCCGGGGATGAACACTGAAGCTTTCTTT. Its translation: CASSFGPGMNTEAFF. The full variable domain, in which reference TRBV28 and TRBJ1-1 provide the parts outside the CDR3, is DVKVTQSSRYLVKRTGEKVFLECVQDMDHENMFWYRQDPGLGLRLIYFSYDVKMKEKGDIPEGYSVSREKKERFSLILESASTNQTSMYLCASSFGPGMNTEAFFGQGTRLTVV.

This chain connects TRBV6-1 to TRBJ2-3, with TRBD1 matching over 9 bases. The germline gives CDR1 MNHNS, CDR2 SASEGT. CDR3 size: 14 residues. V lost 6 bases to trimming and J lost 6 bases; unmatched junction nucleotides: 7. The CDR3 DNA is TGTGCCAGCAGGGCGGACAGGGGCCTCGATACGCAGTATTTT. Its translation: CASRADRGLDTQYF.

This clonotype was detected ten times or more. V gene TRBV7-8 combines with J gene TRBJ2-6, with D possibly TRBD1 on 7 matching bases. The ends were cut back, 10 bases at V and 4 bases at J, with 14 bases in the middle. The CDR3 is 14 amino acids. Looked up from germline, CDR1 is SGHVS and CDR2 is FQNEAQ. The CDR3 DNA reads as TGTGCCACCGAGGAGGGGGCCGGGGCCAACGTCCTGACTTTC. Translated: CATEEGAGANVLTF.

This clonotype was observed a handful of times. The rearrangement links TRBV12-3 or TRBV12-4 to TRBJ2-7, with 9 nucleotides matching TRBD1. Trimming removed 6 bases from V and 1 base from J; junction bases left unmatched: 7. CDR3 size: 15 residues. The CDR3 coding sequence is TGTGCCAGCAGCTCCTTCGGGACAGGGTCCTACGAGCAGTACTTC. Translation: CASSSFGTGSYEQYF.